The source of this T cell receptor beta chain is a study of vaccination effects on CD4 cells after COVID-19. Study-wide background: Convalescent patient samples, from a couple of individuals, date to 16 days and one week before vaccination.

TCRdb keeps only in-frame clones here, not all; method: immunoSEQ multiplex PCR. The table has around 50,000 clones, approximately 80% seen once. Trimming took 2 bases from V and 1 from J, leaving 3 bases between them. The CDR3 sequence is 13 residues long. The V gene's germline CDR1 is SGHAT and CDR2 FQNNGV. A single count supports this clone. Its target is unknown. Study results and limitations: Researchers reported few convalescent patients and no early post-infection timepoints in the study.

Culturing for 9 to 10 days preceded CD4+ T cell isolation. Researchers swapped half the medium for IL-2 medium on both days 3 and 7. This TCR was sampled from a human donor who had a prior SARS-CoV-2 infection. The sample consisted of CD4+ T cells from PBMCs cultured without peptide, taken before COVID-19 vaccination. The chain recombines TRBV11-2 with TRBJ1-3; D gene uncertain. CDR3 protein: CASSLYSGNTIYF. CDR3 coding DNA: TGTGCCAGCAGCTTATATTCTGGAAACACCATATATTTT.